The clone carrying this T cell receptor beta chain was observed a handful of times. Its cognate antigen is unknown. This sample is drawn from a study of cytomegalovirus exposure and HLA in healthy donors. Trimming shortened V by 1 base and J by 0 bases, and 18 bases separated the two germline ends. In germline, CDR1 is KGHSH, CDR2 LQKENI. The CDR3 length is 19 residues. General study findings and limits: Investigators reported approximately 170 TCR beta chains as tied to cytomegalovirus.

Both 60 Vbeta primers and 13 Jbeta primers went into the PCR. Sequenced by immunoSEQ multiplex PCR; TCRdb stores in-frame clones only, minus some. Of about 100,000 clones listed, around 76% are singletons. The TCR was taken from a man aged 25-45 years in good health and CMV-seropositive. The sequenced material came from PBMCs. The rearrangement uses TRBV18 and TRBJ2-2, with D possibly TRBD2 on 5 matching bases. CDR3 protein: CASSPLGFRGATNTGELFF. CDR3 sequence (DNA): TGTGCCAGCTCACCACTTGGGTTTCGGGGAGCCACGAACACCGGGGAGCTGTTTTTT.